The T cell receptor beta chain under discussion was sequenced for a study of molecular identifiers for immune sequencing clone quantification. Details on this clonotype: This could be a read error, since a much larger clone is one nucleotide away.

One entry per CDR3 protein, called by TCRdb with MiXCR from the PCR reads. The sample shows about 510,000 distinct CDR3 sequences, less than 30% of them seen only once. The CDR3 is 16 amino acids. CDR1 and CDR2 (germline): LGHNA, YSLEER. J is TRBJ1-2 and V is TRBV4-3, with a weak D call TRBD1 (5 bases). This TCR came from a human donor in good health. Some libraries in this study had Jurkat cell RNA spiked in. Sequencing was done on a sample of naive CD8+ T cells from blood, with Jurkat cell RNA spiked in. Subset specified: FACS-sorted CD8+CD4-CCR7+CD45RA+ naive T cells. This CDR3 is CASSQDLVGQSYGYAF. As DNA, the CDR3 is TGCGCCAGCAGCCAAGATTTAGTGGGGCAGAGTTATGGCTACGCCTTC.